This T cell receptor beta chain was identified during a study of T-cell reconstitution after alpha-beta-depleted transplantation in children listed by TCRdb under 2016. Notes on the research overall: The study quantitatively tracked T-cell immune reconstitution after TCRalphabeta/CD19-depleted allogeneic hematopoietic cell transplantation in children using TCR repertoire profiling. Overall results and qualifications from the work: The apparently early recovery of alphabetaT-cell counts about two months after transplant reportedly depended on only several hundred rapidly expanded clones that came from non-depleted graft cells. In some patients, the high TCRbeta diversity seen at day 60 was put down to recipient T cells and intrathymic progenitors that had survived conditioning. Hyperexpanded clone frequencies declined over subsequent months; after one year, T-cell counts and TCRbeta diversity were mostly attributed to newly produced T cells.

This clonotype was seen repeatedly, ten times or more. Its antigen is unknown. Base quality data are lacking; no much larger clone is found one base away. The V end gives up 8 bases and the J end 4 bases, leaving 7 bases in the junction not matched to a gene. Its CDR3 holds 14 amino acids, cysteine through phenylalanine. Only the CDR3 DNA is retained, 42 bases long and in frame from the first base. The germline V gene supplies CDR1 KGHDR and CDR2 SFDVKD. What the treatment or condition label conveys for this sample: allogeneic hematopoietic cell transplantation with graft depleted of TCRalphabeta T cells and CD19 B cells. TCRalphabeta/CD19-depleted allogeneic hematopoietic cell grafts were given to the transplant recipients, all of whom were children. The library was made by PCR. TCRdb shows the sequencer as Illumina HiSeq 2500. To normalize quantification of the TCRbeta repertoire, the TCR libraries were built with molecular barcoding that relied on unique molecular identifiers. Using fastp trimming at Q25 and MiXCR clonotype assembly, TCRdb reanalyzed the public sequencing data and kept in-frame beta chains. Identical CDR3 proteins give one entry, which carries the most common genes and DNA. The table for this sample lists approximately 630,000 distinct CDR3 sequences; around 13% of them were counted only once. In total, the top ten clones hold 0.65% to 0.9% of the sample.

This clonotype was obtained from a girl aged 2 to 9 with congenital amegakaryocytic thrombocytopenia, due to receive a stem cell transplant. Material: PBMCs, obtained before TCRalphabeta/CD19-depleted stem cell transplant. The chain uses TRBV24-1 and TRBJ2-3, and 8 bases in between align with TRBD2. The CDR3 reads CATMPSGSADTQYF. The nucleotides read TGTGCCACCATGCCGAGCGGGAGTGCAGATACGCAGTATTTT.